The 17 T cell receptor beta chains presented below share a single source sample, sequenced in a study of cytomegalovirus exposure and HLA in healthy donors. Primers included in the PCR were 60 Vbeta and 13 Jbeta primers. Clones were read by immunoSEQ multiplex PCR, and TCRdb kept only the in-frame ones, dropping some. The table shows over 150,000 clones, with roughly 70% occurring only once. Sequenced material: PBMCs. Receptors were obtained from a woman aged 45-59 years in good health and CMV-seropositive.

The V and J genes are TRBV4-1 and TRBJ2-4; 7 bases align to TRBD1. The CDR3 sequence is 15 residues long. Germline-derived CDR1 and CDR2 are MGHRA and YSYEKL. Unmatched junction bases numbered 11, after V lost 4 bases and J lost 8 bases. The CDR3 spells CASSRSQGVMDIQYF. CDR3 DNA sequence: TGCGCCAGCAGCCGATCCCAGGGGGTAATGGACATTCAGTACTTC.

The J gene is TRBJ1-1, the V gene TRBV7-2; 8 bases fit TRBD1. Trimming at V came to 5 bases and at J to 11 bases, leaving 10 bases not matched to a gene. CDR1 is SGHTA, CDR2 FQGNSA, per germline. The CDR3 is 13 residues long. In DNA form, the CDR3 reads TGTGCCAGCAGCCTCGGGACAGGTCATCCGGCTTTCTTT. Its translation: CASSLGTGHPAFF.

V usage is TRBV18 and J usage is TRBJ1-1; D ambiguous. Trimming cost V 6 bases and J 3 bases, with 14 bases left between them. The CDR3 is made up of 14 amino acids. Germline values: CDR1 KGHSH, CDR2 LQKENI. The CDR3 here is CASSAGLQDTEAFF. The CDR3 DNA is TGTGCCAGCTCCGCGGGCCTCCAGGACACTGAAGCTTTCTTT.

This clone turned up a few times. The chain is built from TRBV6-1 and TRBJ1-4; 7 bases agree with TRBD1. CDR3 length: 14 amino acids. CDR1 is MNHNS and CDR2 is SASEGT in the germline V gene. Germline trimming cut 4 bases from V and 8 bases from J; bases unmatched to any gene: 7. The DNA for the CDR3 is TGTGCCAGCAGTGGAGGACAGGTCAAGGAAAAACTGTTTTTT. It translates to CASSGGQVKEKLFF.

This clone was seen a few times. This chain links TRBV6-5 with TRBJ2-1; 11 nucleotides align to TRBD1. The J segment lost 3 bases and the V segment lost 6 bases, leaving 4 bases of the junction unmatched. Germline V gene lookup returns CDR1 MNHEY and CDR2 SVGAGI. The CDR3 consists of 15 residues. The DNA of the CDR3 is TGTGCCAGCAGCTCCGGGACAGGGGGCTACAATGAGCAGTTCTTC. Protein product: CASSSGTGGYNEQFF.

This clone appeared a few times. This rearrangement joins TRBV5-1 to TRBJ2-7; D might be TRBD1 (6 bases). This CDR3 has 13 residues. Germline-derived CDR1 and CDR2 are SGHRS and YFSETQ. Trimming pared 5 bases from V and 6 bases from J, leaving 15 bases between. The CDR3 protein is CASRNNIQGEQYF. The DNA of the CDR3 is TGCGCCAGCAGAAATAATATACAGGGCGAGCAGTACTTC.

This rearrangement joins TRBV10-1 to TRBJ1-2; the D gene is possibly TRBD1 (6 bases). V lost 2 bases and J lost 5, with 9 bases in between. CDR3 length: 13 residues. Germline CDR1 and CDR2: WNHNN and SYGVQD (reference sequence). CDR3 loop: CASSEDRLYGYTF. CDR3 nucleotides: TGCGCCAGCAGTGAGGACAGGCTTTATGGCTACACCTTC.

This sequence joins TRBV27 and TRBJ2-2, with 9 bases identical to TRBD1. This CDR3 is built from 16 residues. Trimming took 2 bases from V and 7 from J; bases not matched to a gene: 8. Germline lookup yields CDR1 MNHEY and CDR2 SMNVEV (reference sequence). The DNA for the CDR3 is TGTGCCAGCAGTTTAATGGGACAGGGCGGTTTCGGGGAGCTGTTTTTT. This gives the protein CASSLMGQGGFGELFF.

This chain links TRBV6-5 with TRBJ1-5; D is possibly TRBD1 (5 bases). V lost 6 bases to trimming and J lost 0 bases, with 9 bases between them. Germline CDR1 reads MNHEY; CDR2 reads SVGAGI. CDR3 length: 14 amino acids. The CDR3 nucleotides read TGTGCCAGCAGCCGCGACAGTAGCAATCAGCCCCAGCATTTT. This encodes CASSRDSSNQPQHF.

The J gene is TRBJ2-5, the V gene TRBV6-1; 11 bases are a match to TRBD2. CDR1 is MNHNS and CDR2 is SASEGT in the germline V gene. This CDR3 is 15 amino acids long. V was clipped by 6 bases and J by 5 bases; unmatched bases: 8. The CDR3 protein is CASRHTSGGGETQYF. CDR3 nucleotide sequence: TGTGCCAGCAGACATACTAGCGGGGGTGGGGAGACCCAGTACTTC.

The V and J genes are TRBV2 and TRBJ1-1; D is uncertain. Looked up from germline, CDR1 is SNHLY and CDR2 is FYNNEI. CDR3 size: 15 residues. V was clipped by 3 bases and J by 2 bases, with 13 bases between them. For the CDR3, the DNA is TGTGCCAGCAGTGACCCAATAACAGAAAACACTGAAGCTTTCTTT. The encoded protein is CASSDPITENTEAFF.

V and J are TRBV7-6 and TRBJ2-1, with D uncertain. The V gene's germline CDR1 is SGHVS and CDR2 FNYEAQ. CDR3 length equals 13 residues. Trimming shortened V by 4 bases and J by 0 bases, and 4 bases separated the two germline ends. The CDR3 bases are TGTGCCAGCAGCTCGAGCTCCTACAATGAGCAGTTCTTC. Translation: CASSSSSYNEQFF.

J is TRBJ2-7 and V is TRBV5-1; 8 bases fit TRBD1. J gave up 2 bases and V 3 bases, and 13 bases lay outside the gene matches. Germline assignment: CDR1 SGHRS and CDR2 YFSETQ. This CDR3 has 17 amino acids. The CDR3 sequence: CASSYEPRRQGTYEQYF. In nucleotides, the CDR3 is TGCGCCAGCAGCTACGAACCGAGACGACAGGGGACCTACGAGCAGTACTTC.

This clone showed up just a few times. V is TRBV19 and J is TRBJ2-4, with 8 positions matching TRBD2. V lost 2 bases, J lost 2 bases, and 2 bases stayed unmatched. The germline V gene encodes CDR1 LNHDA and CDR2 SQIVND (reference sequence). The CDR3 is made up of 15 amino acids. The CDR3 loop is CASSIRGGPKNIQYF. In nucleotides, the CDR3 is TGTGCCAGTAGTATACGGGGGGGGCCCAAAAACATTCAGTACTTC.

The chain is built from TRBV5-1 and TRBJ2-5; possibly TRBD1 for D (6 bases). The CDR3 totals 12 residues. V shed 4 bases and J shed 5 bases, with 9 bases lying between them. Germline-derived CDR1 and CDR2 are SGHRS and YFSETQ. CDR3 region: CASSTGLETQYF. CDR3 coding DNA: TGCGCCAGCAGCACAGGGTTGGAGACCCAGTACTTC.

The chain joins TRBV25-1 to TRBJ2-5; D is perhaps TRBD2 (6 bases). The V end was cut by 3 bases, the J end by 11 bases, with 13 bases between. From germline, CDR1 is MGHDK and CDR2 SYGVNS. The CDR3 is made up of 12 amino acids. The CDR3 coding sequence is TGTGCCAGCAGTGACTCCCCGGGGGAGCAGTACTTC. This codes for CASSDSPGEQYF.

The chain recombines TRBV11-2 with TRBJ1-4; D possibly corresponds to TRBD1 (6 bases). CDR1 SGHAT and CDR2 FQNNGV come from the germline V gene. V dropped 3 bases and J dropped 2 bases, with 10 bases sitting between them. There are 15 residues in the CDR3. CDR3 protein: CASSFTGRTNEKLFF. CDR3 nucleotide sequence: TGTGCCAGCAGCTTTACAGGGCGCACTAATGAAAAACTGTTTTTT.